This T cell receptor (beta chain) is drawn from a study of T cell repertoires in cytomegalovirus infection. About the study: The public TCR beta signatures pointed to both CMV infection and matching HLA type.

Overall study findings and caveats: Dominant in the ex vivo response were TCR beta clonotypes restricted by HLA-C and specific for CMV. Identification of carriers of CMV plus the relevant HLA was performed using cumulative public TCR beta family frequency.

From the reads, TCRdb called clonotypes with MiXCR, one entry per CDR3 protein. This table has a few hundred thousand distinct CDR3 sequences, roughly 29% appearing once. In its sample, this clonotype was seen many times. Its antigen remains unidentified. In germline, CDR1 is SEHNR, CDR2 FQNEAQ (reference sequence). Trimming took 4 bases from V and 1 from J, leaving 7 bases between them. The CDR3 runs 13 residues. The clonotype was recovered from a human donor in good health (CMV status not recorded). Some clones in this sample may be carry-over from other donors' samples. The chain joins TRBV7-9 to TRBJ2-5; D is unresolved. Sequences were obtained from PBMCs. The CDR3 reads CASSWGSQETQYF. The CDR3, as DNA: TGTGCCAGCAGCTGGGGAAGCCAAGAGACCCAGTACTTC.